This TCR beta chain was captured in a study of CD8 T cells in ankylosing spondylitis. General study results and limits: Disease-associated clones were CD8+ and fairly uncommon in peripheral blood. Clones tied to disease were said to be significantly enriched in matched ankylosing spondylitis synovial fluid.

A remark on this clonotype: Its antigen remains unknown.

Quantitative molecular-barcoded 5'-RACE generated the TCR beta libraries. TCRdb reprocessed the 5' RACE reads with MiXCR, giving one entry per CDR3 protein. The profile covers 150,000 to 200,000 distinct CDR3 sequences, with approximately 20% appearing a single time and 7.8% taken by the ten largest. This TCR derives from a male donor with ankylosing spondylitis or in good health (not recorded which). Sequenced: blood, either unsorted or a sorted T cell fraction (not recorded which).

The CDR3 bases are TGTGCCAGCATTCGACAGAACACTGAAGCTTTCTTT. Its protein product is CASIRQNTEAFF. The chain links TRBV12-3 or TRBV12-4 to TRBJ1-1; D is unclear. The CDR3 spans 12 residues. V was clipped by 7 bases and J by 1 base, with 7 bases between them.